This section outlines one T cell receptor beta chain sequence together with its context. Its specificity is not known. Naive CD4+ cells were CD45RA-selected; the remaining cells were memory. This entry belongs to a study of shared clonotypes between healthy human individuals. This CDR3 is 9 amino acids long. Trimming left V 6 bases short and J 14 bases short, with 7 bases between. Germline V CDR1 and CDR2: LNHNV, YYDKDF (reference sequence). Study results and limitations: Of the naive CD4 clonotypes, roughly 5% were shared across several donors. For sorted subsets, rarefaction showed incomplete sequencing despite large depth.

For sorted subsets, roughly 200 ng DNA per replicate equaled approximately 32,000 T cell genomes. TCRdb's table, derived via immunoSEQ multiplex PCR, lists solely in-frame clones and lacks some. The sample lists 2.3 million or so clones; roughly 93% were seen once. Sequenced: naive CD4+ T cells from PBMCs. The subset: CD45RA+ positively selected. The J gene is TRBJ2-2, the V gene TRBV15; D is possibly TRBD1 (5 bases). The sequence came from a man between 18 and 29 years old in good health. Some clones in this sample may be carry-over from other donors' samples. The CDR3 loop reads CATRGLLFF. DNA of the CDR3: TGTGCCACCAGGGGGCTCCTGTTTTTT.